This entry is about one T cell receptor (beta chain). Its antigen remains unidentified. Looked up from germline, CDR1 is GTSNPN and CDR2 is SVGIG (reference sequence). Trimming took off 4 bases at V and 0 bases at J, with 9 bases between the two ends. The CDR3 is made up of 14 amino acids. PCR employed 60 Vbeta and 13 Jbeta primers. Sequencing was performed with immunoSEQ multiplex PCR; in TCRdb, only in-frame clones are kept and a portion is missing. This table holds around 140,000 clones, approximately 82% found once. These data originate in a study of cytomegalovirus exposure and HLA in healthy donors. Overall study: Assignment to the Caucasian-associated ancestry cluster applied to around four fifths of the roughly 420 genotyped donors. The study's findings and limits: Both high specificity and high sensitivity reportedly marked the classifier's diagnosis of cytomegalovirus status. Later, an analysis found that common viral pathogens appeared to be linked with several of the most significant clusters. A missense variant in DCLRE1C was later tied to TCR beta V- and J-gene trimming.

The specimen was PBMCs. The clonotype originates from a middle-aged woman in good health and CMV-seronegative. The rearrangement links TRBV30 to TRBJ2-2; D is unresolved. CDR3 sequence reads: CAWTTLANTGELFF. CDR3 DNA sequence: TGTGCCTGGACCACCCTAGCGAACACCGGGGAGCTGTTTTTT. The complete variable domain, with remaining parts taken from reference TRBV30 and TRBJ2-2, reads SQTIHQWPATLVQPVGSPLSLECTVEGTSNPNLYWYRQAAGRGLQLLFYSVGIGQISSEVPQNLSASRPQDRQFILSSKKLLLSDSGFYLCAWTTLANTGELFFGEGSRLTVL.